These 23 T cell receptor beta chains originate from one sample sequenced in a study of cytomegalovirus exposure and HLA in healthy donors. Primers: 60 Vbeta forward and 13 Jbeta reverse. Method: immunoSEQ multiplex PCR; TCRdb's copy keeps in-frame clones and lacks some. Here the sample spans 95,000 to 150,000 clones, over 70% being singletons. Sequences were obtained from PBMCs. These receptors originate from a young man in good health and CMV-seropositive.

This rearrangement joins TRBV29-1 to TRBJ2-2, with D possibly being TRBD2 (7 bases). The CDR3 spans 12 residues. CDR1 is SQVTM and CDR2 is ANQGSEA in the germline V gene. V dropped 6 bases and J dropped 7 bases, with 12 bases sitting between them. The CDR3 region has the DNA TGCAGCGTGGGGGGGGCCGGCGGGGAGCTGTTTTTT. It translates to CSVGGAGGELFF.

The chain links TRBV6-6 to TRBJ1-5; D is possibly TRBD1 (5 bases). CDR3 size: 13 residues. The germline V and J ends were trimmed by 5 bases and 6 bases, with 11 bases remaining between them. CDR1 MNHNY and CDR2 SVGAGI come from the germline V gene (reference sequence). The CDR3 DNA reads as TGTGCCAGCAGTCGACAGCCTAGTCAGCCCCAGCATTTT. It yields the protein CASSRQPSQPQHF.

This clone was detected once. This chain links TRBV20-1 with TRBJ2-1, with no clear D. Germline-derived CDR1 and CDR2 are DFQATT and SNEGSKA (reference sequence). The V and J ends lost 3 bases and 9 bases respectively, with 9 bases between them. The CDR3 contains 11 residues. Written as DNA, the CDR3 is TGCAGTGCTAGCGGCCTAGGTGAGCAGTTCTTC. It codes for CSASGLGEQFF.

The V and J genes are TRBV7-2 and TRBJ2-7, with 9 nucleotides matching TRBD1. CDR3 length equals 16 residues. Germline CDR1 SGHTA, CDR2 FQGNSA. The ends lost 6 bases at V and 0 bases at J; junction bases unmatched: 9. The CDR3 protein is CASSFNRDRASYEQYF. The DNA of the CDR3 is TGTGCCAGCAGTTTTAACCGGGACAGGGCCTCCTACGAGCAGTACTTC.

This rearrangement joins TRBV2 to TRBJ2-2; D perhaps matches TRBD2 (5 bases). V was clipped by 0 bases and J by 5 bases, with 7 bases between them. This CDR3 is built from 14 residues. Germline-derived CDR1 and CDR2 are SNHLY and FYNNEI. The CDR3 region has the DNA TGTGCCAGCAGTGAAGCGAGGGAAACCGGGGAGCTGTTTTTT. This encodes CASSEARETGELFF.

The chain couples TRBV5-4 to TRBJ2-3; 8 bases fit TRBD1. The CDR3 totals 16 residues. Germline-derived CDR1 and CDR2 are SGHNT and YYREEE (reference sequence). The ends lost 4 bases at V and 2 bases at J; junction bases unmatched: 9. CDR3 nucleotide sequence: TGTGCCAGCAGCGGGAACGACAGGGGATTCACAGATACGCAGTATTTT. It codes for CASSGNDRGFTDTQYF.

This clone was detected ten times or more. This chain uses TRBV4-3 with TRBJ2-5, with a weak D call TRBD1 (6 bases). Between the trimmed V and J ends, which lost 1 base and 3 bases, there was a span of 15 bases. Per the germline V gene, CDR1 is LGHNA and CDR2 is YSLEER. The CDR3 spans 16 residues. The CDR3 nucleotides read TGCGCCAGCAGCCAAGCCAGGGGTAGGGGTAAAGAGACCCAGTACTTC. Protein sequence: CASSQARGRGKETQYF.

The genes are TRBV5-1 and TRBJ2-6; TRBD2 matches 7 bases. The CDR3 sequence is 17 residues long. After removal of 0 bases from V and 2 bases from J, the junction contained 5 bases not matched to a gene. The germline gives CDR1 SGHRS, CDR2 YFSETQ. In DNA form, the CDR3 reads TGCGCCAGCAGCTTGGGCGGCGGGAGTACTGGGGCCAACGTCCTGACTTTC. Its protein product is CASSLGGGSTGANVLTF.

The rearrangement links TRBV4-3 to TRBJ1-6; D perhaps matches TRBD1 (5 bases). The germline gives CDR1 LGHNA, CDR2 YSLEER. This CDR3 contains 17 residues. With 1 base removed from V and 2 bases from J, the gap between germline ends came to 12 bases. The CDR3 sequence is CASSQGVGGPYNSPLHF. The CDR3 region has the DNA TGCGCCAGCAGCCAAGGGGTCGGGGGTCCCTATAATTCACCCCTCCACTTT.

This rearrangement joins TRBV19 to TRBJ1-1, with 7 bases lining up with TRBD1. V gave up 1 base and J gave up 0 bases; unmatched junction bases: 5. Germline CDR1 reads LNHDA; CDR2 reads SQIVND (reference sequence). This CDR3 region has 16 residues. The CDR3 loop reads CASSIAWTGMNTEAFF. CDR3 DNA: TGTGCCAGTAGTATAGCGTGGACAGGCATGAACACTGAAGCTTTCTTT.

This clone has more than one count but fewer than ten. The chain joins TRBV5-6 to TRBJ1-2; D is undetermined. CDR3 length equals 16 residues. CDR1 and CDR2 from the germline V gene are SGHDT and YYEEEE. V was clipped by 3 bases and J by 4 bases, with 19 bases between them. This CDR3 reads CASSSGSWASGYGYTF. The CDR3 DNA reads as TGTGCCAGCAGCTCGGGGTCATGGGCGTCTGGCTATGGCTACACCTTC.

The gene calls are TRBV4-2 and TRBJ1-6; 7 nucleotides agree with TRBD1. CDR1 and CDR2 (germline): LGHNA, YNFKEQ. This CDR3 is built from 19 residues. The V segment lost 3 bases and the J segment 4 bases; nucleotides outside the gene matches: 15. The CDR3 reads CASSHPHPVGTAYNSPLHF. CDR3 sequence (DNA): TGTGCCAGCAGCCATCCTCATCCTGTCGGGACAGCTTATAATTCACCCCTCCACTTT.

This clone has a single count. The chain couples TRBV12-5 to TRBJ1-1, with a weak D call TRBD1 (6 bases). Germline values: CDR1 LGHNT, CDR2 FRNRAP. The CDR3 contains 14 residues. Trimming stripped 6 bases from V and 7 bases from J, with 18 bases between. The CDR3 here is CASGDGQFWGEAFF. In DNA, the CDR3 is TGTGCTAGTGGCGACGGACAGTTTTGGGGTGAAGCTTTCTTT. Combining the CDR3 with reference TRBV12-5 and TRBJ1-1 gives the whole variable domain DARVTQTPRHKVTEMGQEVTMRCQPILGHNTVFWYRQTMMQGLELLAYFRNRAPLDDSGMPKDRFSAEMPDATLATLKIQPSEPRDSAVYFCASGDGQFWGEAFFGQGTRLTVV.

This chain uses TRBV30 with TRBJ1-1; 9 bases fit TRBD1. Germline values: CDR1 GTSNPN, CDR2 SVGIG (reference sequence). The CDR3 contains 15 residues. With V trimmed by 2 bases and J by 3 bases, 7 bases remained unmatched. CDR3 sequence (DNA): TGTGCCTGGAGTCCCGGGACAGGGTTTGACACTGAAGCTTTCTTT. Translation: CAWSPGTGFDTEAFF.

The V and J genes are TRBV2 and TRBJ1-6; unclear D gene. There are 18 residues in the CDR3. Germline V gene data show CDR1 as SNHLY and CDR2 as FYNNEI. V was clipped by 0 bases and J by 7 bases, with 19 bases between them. CDR3 in DNA: TGTGCCAGCAGTGAAGCGCTTGAAGTTCGGGGAATAAATTCACCCCTCCACTTT. Its translation: CASSEALEVRGINSPLHF.

This clone is a singleton in its sample. J is TRBJ2-3 and V is TRBV7-8; the D gene is possibly TRBD2 (6 bases). Between the trimmed V and J ends, which lost 1 base and 2 bases, there was a span of 10 bases. The CDR3 extends over 15 amino acids. CDR1 SGHVS and CDR2 FQNEAQ come from the germline V gene. The CDR3 loop is CASSLVRGFTDTQYF. The CDR3 DNA sequence: TGTGCCAGCAGCTTAGTTCGGGGGTTCACAGATACGCAGTATTTT.

V and J are TRBV4-3 and TRBJ1-6; 7 bases map to TRBD1. Trimming at V came to 0 bases and at J to 7 bases, leaving 3 bases not matched to a gene. The CDR3 length is 15 residues. Looked up from germline, CDR1 is LGHNA and CDR2 is YSLEER. The CDR3 bases are TGCGCCAGCAGCCAAGAGGGCAGGGGGAATTCACCCCTCCACTTT. This translates into CASSQEGRGNSPLHF.

The V call is TRBV5-1, the J call TRBJ2-2; 12 nucleotides agree with TRBD2. The V gene's germline CDR1 is SGHRS and CDR2 YFSETQ. With 3 bases clipped from V and 2 bases from J, the junction kept 5 bases outside the gene matches. The CDR3 is 17 residues long. The CDR3 loop reads CASSSTGLAGNTGELFF. CDR3 DNA sequence: TGCGCCAGCAGCTCGACAGGACTAGCGGGAAACACCGGGGAGCTGTTTTTT.

This chain links TRBV13 with TRBJ1-1, with TRBD1 matching over 8 bases. With V trimmed by 3 bases and J by 5 bases, 8 bases remained unmatched. Germline values: CDR1 PRHDT, CDR2 FYEKMQ (reference sequence). The CDR3 totals 15 residues. CDR3 sequence (DNA): TGTGCCAGCAGCTTGTTTGGACAGGGAGATACTGAAGCTTTCTTT. Translated: CASSLFGQGDTEAFF.

The chain employs TRBV7-2 and TRBJ2-2; TRBD1 matches 7 bases. The J segment lost 8 bases and the V segment lost 8 bases, leaving 8 bases of the junction unmatched. The length of the CDR3 is 13 residues. Germline V gene lookup returns CDR1 SGHTA and CDR2 FQGNSA. The CDR3 loop is CASRGQAVGELFF. As DNA, the CDR3 is TGTGCCAGCCGCGGACAGGCGGTAGGGGAGCTGTTTTTT.

The chain couples TRBV2 to TRBJ1-1; D not resolved. V was shortened by 1 base and J by 1 base, with 7 bases between the two germline ends. The CDR3 runs 14 residues. CDR1 SNHLY and CDR2 FYNNEI come from the germline V gene. The DNA for the CDR3 is TGTGCCAGCAGTGAAGTACGGGGGAACACTGAAGCTTTCTTT. Its translation is CASSEVRGNTEAFF.

The chain links TRBV30 to TRBJ1-2, with 10 bases that match TRBD1. Germline assignment: CDR1 GTSNPN and CDR2 SVGIG (reference sequence). The CDR3 loop spans 16 amino acids. J was trimmed by 0 bases and V by 2 bases; bases with no gene match: 6. This CDR3 is CAWSQGDRGTNYGYTF. The CDR3 DNA follows: TGTGCCTGGAGTCAAGGGGACAGGGGTACTAACTATGGCTACACCTTC. The full variable domain, with the rest looked up from reference TRBV30 and TRBJ1-2, is SQTIHQWPATLVQPVGSPLSLECTVEGTSNPNLYWYRQAAGRGLQLLFYSVGIGQISSEVPQNLSASRPQDRQFILSSKKLLLSDSGFYLCAWSQGDRGTNYGYTFGSGTRLTVV.

The gene calls are TRBV7-2 and TRBJ1-1; D perhaps matches TRBD1 (5 bases). The V and J ends lost 0 bases and 1 base respectively, with 9 bases between them. CDR1 is SGHTA and CDR2 is FQGNSA in the germline V gene. The CDR3 sequence is 15 residues long. CDR3 protein: CASSLAGAGNTEAFF. The CDR3 bases are TGTGCCAGCAGCTTAGCAGGGGCTGGGAACACTGAAGCTTTCTTT.